The subject of this entry is one T cell receptor beta chain. The antigen it recognizes is unknown. Per-nucleotide qualities are absent, and no much larger clonotype sits a single base away. This sample was included in a study of control samples from healthy donors and cancer patients (TCRdb year 2020). The library came from the immunoSEQ multiplex PCR assay. Held by TCRdb, this immuneACCESS table contains in-frame sequences only and omits some clones. Under half of the omission traces to an unresolved V gene where checked; the cause of the rest is unknown. For this sample the table gives approximately 220,000 clones, of which about 93% were detected only once. About 1.4% of the sample is held by the ten biggest clonotypes. Deletion took 0 bases off V and 1 base off J, with a span of 6 bases between the germline ends. The germline V gene (reference sequence) sets CDR1 to LNHNV and CDR2 to YYDKDF. Inclusive of the bounding cysteine and phenylalanine, the CDR3 is 14 residues long. This entry keeps only the CDR3 DNA: 42 bases, framed from base 1.

The chain joins TRBV15 to TRBJ1-1; the D gene identity is not certain. This clonotype originated in a man aged 45 to 65 in good health. Sample: blood. Here the CDR3 is given as CATSRDPTNTEAFF. The base sequence is TGTGCCACCAGCAGAGACCCCACGAACACTGAAGCTTTCTTT.